A single sample gave rise to the 28 T cell receptor beta chains below, sequenced in a study of T cell responses to AZD1222 COVID-19 vaccine. Profiling relied on immunoSEQ multiplex PCR, and the TCRdb table lists in-frame clones only, not all of them. In the table there are approximately 120,000 clones, approximately 92% of which are singletons. Here the sequenced sample was peripheral blood, taken on day 0 of AZD1222 vaccination. Receptors originate from an adult in good health.

The chain is built from TRBV29-1 and TRBJ2-1; 10 nucleotides match TRBD1. The length of the CDR3 is 14 residues. The germline CDR1 and CDR2 sequences are SQVTM and ANQGSEA. The trim removed 8 bases at V and 5 bases at J, leaving 9 bases unmatched. The DNA of the CDR3 is TGCAGCTCCTCAGGGGGGACAGGGGACAATGAGCAGTTCTTC. Translating it yields CSSSGGTGDNEQFF.

This chain links TRBV30 with TRBJ1-5; tentatively, D is TRBD1 (6 bases). The V and J ends lost 1 base and 10 bases respectively, with 14 bases between them. The CDR3 runs 13 residues. Germline V gene sequence: CDR1 GTSNPN, CDR2 SVGIG (reference sequence). For the CDR3, the DNA is TGTGCCTGGAGTGGGGGGGCAGTTCATCCCCAGCATTTT. This encodes CAWSGGAVHPQHF.

The chain uses TRBV5-1 and TRBJ2-7; 9 bases match TRBD1. J gave up 3 bases and V 5 bases, and 0 bases lay outside the gene matches. This CDR3 has 12 residues. Germline V gene sequence: CDR1 SGHRS, CDR2 YFSETQ. The CDR3 is CASRGQGYEQYF. The CDR3 region has the DNA TGCGCCAGCAGGGGACAGGGCTACGAGCAGTACTTC.

This sequence joins TRBV5-4 and TRBJ2-1, with D maybe TRBD2 (6 bases). The CDR3 consists of 13 residues. V was pared by 4 bases and J by 6 bases, with 11 bases between. The germline CDR1 and CDR2 sequences are SGHNT and YYREEE (reference sequence). The CDR3 nucleotides read TGTGCCAGCAGCCCGGGGGACCTCAATGAGCAGTTCTTC. It yields the protein CASSPGDLNEQFF.

This chain links TRBV2 with TRBJ1-5; TRBD1 aligns across 9 bases. CDR1 is SNHLY and CDR2 is FYNNEI in the germline V gene. Unmatched junction bases numbered 9, after V lost 1 base and J lost 2 bases. The CDR3 is 18 amino acids. This CDR3 is CASSEDGTGILGNQPQHF. The CDR3 DNA is TGTGCCAGCAGTGAAGACGGGACAGGGATTTTAGGCAATCAGCCCCAGCATTTT.

This chain uses TRBV18 with TRBJ1-2, with D unresolved. Germline CDR1 and CDR2: KGHSH and LQKENI. This CDR3 is 17 amino acids long. Trimming stripped 3 bases from V and 0 bases from J, with 17 bases between. The CDR3 coding sequence is TGTGCCAGCTCACCGTGGGAGGTCTCGAAGGCTAACTATGGCTACACCTTC. This codes for CASSPWEVSKANYGYTF.

The chain carries TRBV3-1 (or the pseudogene TRBV3-2) and TRBJ1-1; D ambiguous. Trimming cost V 7 bases and J 10 bases, with 16 bases left between them. The CDR3 extends over 12 amino acids. Germline CDR1 LGHDT, CDR2 YNNKEL (reference sequence). The CDR3 loop reads CASTDPSTTAFF. The CDR3 DNA reads as TGTGCCAGCACCGATCCATCAACTACAGCTTTCTTT.

The V call is TRBV27, the J call TRBJ1-2, with D uncertain. Germline CDR1 MNHEY, CDR2 SMNVEV (reference sequence). Trimming pared 3 bases from V and 5 bases from J, leaving 10 bases between. The CDR3 is made up of 13 amino acids. The CDR3 DNA is TGTGCCAGCAGTTTCCGGGGAATATATGGCTACACCTTC. Its translation is CASSFRGIYGYTF.

The genes are TRBV5-8 and TRBJ1-2; D is unclear. Germline V lookup: CDR1 SGHTS, CDR2 YDEGEE. V was shortened by 4 bases and J by 7 bases, with 14 bases between the two germline ends. This CDR3 is built from 13 residues. CDR3 protein: CASSKITRAGYTF. CDR3 nucleotides: TGTGCCAGCAGCAAGATTACTCGAGCTGGCTACACCTTC.

The V and J genes are TRBV19 and TRBJ2-3; D unclear. Germline V lookup: CDR1 LNHDA, CDR2 SQIVND (reference sequence). The CDR3 covers 13 residues. V was pared by 5 bases and J by 3 bases, with 9 bases between. Here the CDR3 DNA reads TGTGCCAGTAGTTTTCGGCTTACAGATACGCAGTATTTT. It is translated as CASSFRLTDTQYF.

This clone came up once. V and J are TRBV6-2 or TRBV6-3 and TRBJ2-7, with D perhaps TRBD1 or TRBD2 (5 bases each). The CDR3 is 11 residues long. The V end lost 5 bases, the J end lost 5 bases, and 7 bases lay between the germline ends. CDR1 MNHEY and CDR2 SVGEGT come from the germline V gene. The CDR3 protein is CASSVGDEQYF. In nucleotides, the CDR3 is TGTGCCAGCAGTGTGGGGGACGAGCAGTACTTC.

The chain uses TRBV6-5 and TRBJ2-6; perhaps TRBD2 as D (6 bases). CDR1 MNHEY and CDR2 SVGAGI come from the germline V gene. The germline V and J ends were trimmed by 3 bases and 2 bases, with 8 bases remaining between them. This CDR3 is 15 amino acids long. The CDR3 spells CASSYASAGANVLTF. For the CDR3, the DNA is TGTGCCAGCAGTTATGCTAGCGCTGGGGCCAACGTCCTGACTTTC.

This rearrangement joins TRBV24-1 to TRBJ2-3; TRBD1 matches 10 bases. Germline V gene sequence: CDR1 KGHDR, CDR2 SFDVKD. Trimming at V came to 4 bases and at J to 7 bases, leaving 7 bases not matched to a gene. This CDR3 contains 15 residues. Here the CDR3 reads CATSDETGGGNTQYF. For the CDR3, the DNA is TGTGCCACCAGTGACGAGACAGGGGGCGGAAATACGCAGTATTTT.

This clone was detected only a few times. The chain joins TRBV20-1 to TRBJ2-3, with 8 bases aligning to TRBD2. J gave up 6 bases and V 3 bases, and 8 bases lay outside the gene matches. Germline assignment: CDR1 DFQATT and CDR2 SNEGSKA (reference sequence). The CDR3 sequence is 14 residues long. CDR3 sequence: CSASTGGVLDTQYF. CDR3 DNA sequence: TGCAGTGCTAGTACCGGGGGGGTTCTGGATACGCAGTATTTT.

This chain uses TRBV25-1 with TRBJ2-2, with TRBD1 identical over 8 bases. V lost 1 base to trimming and J lost 3 bases; unmatched junction nucleotides: 7. CDR3 length: 17 residues. Germline CDR1 reads MGHDK; CDR2 reads SYGVNS. DNA of the CDR3: TGTGCCAGCAGTGAATTTGACAGGGGAGGTGACACCGGGGAGCTGTTTTTT. Translated, it gives CASSEFDRGGDTGELFF. Full variable domain (outside the CDR3, taken from reference TRBV25-1 and TRBJ2-2): EADIYQTPRYLVIGTGKKITLECSQTMGHDKMYWYQQDPGMELHLIHYSYGVNSTEKGDLSSESTVSRIRTEHFPLTLESARPSHTSQYLCASSEFDRGGDTGELFFGEGSRLTVL.

The chain joins TRBV9 to TRBJ1-6; D is possibly TRBD1 (6 bases). The V end lost 2 bases, the J end lost 10 bases, and 13 bases lay between the germline ends. The CDR3 consists of 14 residues. In germline, CDR1 is SGDLS, CDR2 YYNGEE. The CDR3 loop is CASSVDSPRSPLHF. In nucleotides, the CDR3 is TGTGCCAGCAGCGTGGACAGTCCGAGGTCACCCCTCCACTTT.

The chain couples TRBV15 to TRBJ2-7, with D hard to call. CDR3 length: 14 residues. Trimming removed 4 bases at V and 3 bases at J, with 13 bases between. The germline CDR1 and CDR2 sequences are LNHNV and YYDKDF (reference sequence). The CDR3 sequence is CATSTRLAGYEQYF. The CDR3 region has the DNA TGTGCCACCAGCACCCGATTGGCTGGCTACGAGCAGTACTTC.

The chain joins TRBV4-1 to TRBJ1-1, with 9 bases lining up with TRBD1. The CDR3 runs 13 residues. Germline lookup yields CDR1 MGHRA and CDR2 YSYEKL. The trim removed 0 bases at V and 9 bases at J, leaving 2 bases unmatched. The CDR3 DNA reads TGCGCCAGCAGCCAAGATGACAGGGGGAAAGCTTTCTTT. Protein sequence: CASSQDDRGKAFF.

The rearrangement joins TRBV30 to TRBJ1-2, with D tentatively TRBD1 (6 bases). The CDR3 loop spans 13 amino acids. CDR1 GTSNPN and CDR2 SVGIG come from the germline V gene (reference sequence). V lost 2 bases and J lost 4, with 11 bases in between. The CDR3: CAWSIGGTYGYTF. CDR3 DNA: TGTGCCTGGAGTATCGGGGGCACCTATGGCTACACCTTC.

With respect to this clone: Other DNA sequences in the same sample also yield this CDR3. This sequence joins TRBV29-1 and TRBJ2-1; possible D gene TRBD2, 6 bases. Trimming stripped 4 bases from V and 4 bases from J, with 11 bases between. CDR1 is SQVTM and CDR2 is ANQGSEA in the germline V gene. The CDR3 extends over 13 amino acids. The DNA of the CDR3 is TGCAGCGTTGGCACTAGCCTTTACAATGAGCAGTTCTTC. Translated: CSVGTSLYNEQFF.

The rearrangement uses TRBV27 and TRBJ2-5; 8 bases are a match to TRBD1. The CDR3 is 14 residues long. In germline, CDR1 is MNHEY, CDR2 SMNVEV (reference sequence). V was clipped by 7 bases and J by 5 bases; unmatched bases: 9. The CDR3 DNA is TGTGCCAGCACCGATAGACGGGACAGGGAGACCCAGTACTTC. Amino acid sequence: CASTDRRDRETQYF.

The rearrangement links TRBV11-1 to TRBJ1-6; D is unresolved. The germline V gene encodes CDR1 SGHAT and CDR2 FQDESV (reference sequence). Trimming pared 6 bases from V and 3 bases from J, leaving 12 bases between. CDR3 length: 15 amino acids. This chain's CDR3 is CASSPGPDYNSPLHF. CDR3 sequence (DNA): TGTGCCAGCAGTCCCGGGCCCGACTATAATTCACCCCTCCACTTT.

The chain is built from TRBV2 and TRBJ1-1; 10 positions match TRBD1. CDR1 and CDR2 (germline): SNHLY, FYNNEI. The CDR3 spans 13 residues. The V and J ends lost 6 bases and 8 bases, in that order; junction bases with no gene match: 6. CDR3 sequence: CASSAMDRGEAFF. The CDR3, as DNA: TGTGCCAGCAGCGCAATGGACAGGGGGGAAGCTTTCTTT.

The rearrangement joins TRBV14 to TRBJ2-2; 8 positions match TRBD2. V gave up 4 bases and J gave up 1 base; unmatched junction bases: 14. CDR3 size: 19 residues. Per germline, CDR1 SGHDN and CDR2 FVKESK. CDR3 bases: TGTGCCAGCAGCCGAAGGCCGACGCTAGCGGGTCTGAACACCGGGGAGCTGTTTTTT. It codes for CASSRRPTLAGLNTGELFF.

The rearrangement links TRBV28 to TRBJ2-7, with D possibly TRBD1 on 5 matching bases. The CDR3 consists of 14 residues. Germline-derived CDR1 and CDR2 are MDHEN and SYDVKM. V gave up 3 bases and J gave up 3 bases, with 12 bases separating them. This chain's CDR3 is CASSFPPGRYEQYF. DNA of the CDR3: TGTGCCAGCAGTTTTCCCCCAGGGCGCTACGAGCAGTACTTC.

The rearrangement links TRBV21-1 to TRBJ2-7; no DNA check was done on the table's D call, TRBD1. TRBV21-1 is a documented pseudogene. The CDR3 sequence is 12 residues long. The CDR3 DNA sequence: TGTGCCAGCAGCGGGCGTTGGTCCGAGCAGTACTTC. As protein: CASSGRWSEQYF.

This chain uses TRBV5-1 with TRBJ2-3; the D gene is possibly TRBD1 (6 bases). CDR3 length equals 14 residues. V lost 4 bases, J lost 6 bases, and 15 bases lay in between. CDR1 and CDR2 (germline): SGHRS, YFSETQ. Written as DNA, the CDR3 is TGCGCCAGCAGCCCTGAGGGGGAGTTGGATACGCAGTATTTT. It translates to CASSPEGELDTQYF.

The chain couples TRBV28 to TRBJ2-2; D is ambiguous. The CDR3 is made up of 12 amino acids. V lost 7 bases and J 1 base, leaving 4 bases between the germline ends. Germline V CDR1 and CDR2: MDHEN, SYDVKM. CDR3 sequence (DNA): TGTGCCAGCAACAGGAACACCGGGGAGCTGTTTTTT. It translates to CASNRNTGELFF.